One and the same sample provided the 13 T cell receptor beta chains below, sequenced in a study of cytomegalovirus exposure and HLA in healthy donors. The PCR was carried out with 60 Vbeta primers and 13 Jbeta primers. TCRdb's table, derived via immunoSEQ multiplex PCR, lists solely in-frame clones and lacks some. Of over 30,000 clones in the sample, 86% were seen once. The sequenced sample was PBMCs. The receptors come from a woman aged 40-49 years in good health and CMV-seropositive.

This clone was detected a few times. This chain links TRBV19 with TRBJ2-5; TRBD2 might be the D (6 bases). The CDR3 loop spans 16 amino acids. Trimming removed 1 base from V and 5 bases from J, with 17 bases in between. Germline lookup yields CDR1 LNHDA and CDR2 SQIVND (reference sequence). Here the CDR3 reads CASSIGAGTFWETQYF. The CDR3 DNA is TGTGCCAGTAGTATAGGGGCCGGGACTTTCTGGGAGACCCAGTACTTC.

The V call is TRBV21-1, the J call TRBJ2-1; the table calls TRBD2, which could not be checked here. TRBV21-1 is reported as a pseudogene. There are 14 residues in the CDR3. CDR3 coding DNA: TGTGCCAGCAGCAAAGATGTTCCTAACAATGAGCAGTTCTTC. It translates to CASSKDVPNNEQFF.

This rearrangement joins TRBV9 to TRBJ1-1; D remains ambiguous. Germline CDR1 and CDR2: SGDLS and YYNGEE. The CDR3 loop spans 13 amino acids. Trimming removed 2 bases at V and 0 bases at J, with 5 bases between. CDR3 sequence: CASSVGMNTEAFF. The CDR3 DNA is TGTGCCAGCAGCGTCGGTATGAACACTGAAGCTTTCTTT.

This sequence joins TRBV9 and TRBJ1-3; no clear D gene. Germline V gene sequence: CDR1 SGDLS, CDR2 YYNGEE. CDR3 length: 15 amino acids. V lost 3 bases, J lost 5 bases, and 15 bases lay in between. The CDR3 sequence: CASSGKGRGRNTIYF. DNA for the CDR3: TGTGCCAGCAGCGGTAAGGGTCGCGGGCGAAACACCATATATTTT.

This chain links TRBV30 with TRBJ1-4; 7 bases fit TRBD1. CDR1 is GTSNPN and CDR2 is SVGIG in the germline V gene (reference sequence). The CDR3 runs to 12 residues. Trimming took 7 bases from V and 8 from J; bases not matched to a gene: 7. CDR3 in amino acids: CASVGGQEKLFF. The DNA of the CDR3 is TGTGCCTCTGTAGGGGGACAGGAAAAACTGTTTTTT.

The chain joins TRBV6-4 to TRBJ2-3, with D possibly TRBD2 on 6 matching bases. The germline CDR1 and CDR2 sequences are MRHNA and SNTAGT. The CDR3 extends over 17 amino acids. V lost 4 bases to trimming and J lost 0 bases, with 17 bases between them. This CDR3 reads CASSVRQVGTSTDTQYF. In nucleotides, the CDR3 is TGTGCCAGCAGTGTCCGACAAGTGGGGACTAGCACAGATACGCAGTATTTT.

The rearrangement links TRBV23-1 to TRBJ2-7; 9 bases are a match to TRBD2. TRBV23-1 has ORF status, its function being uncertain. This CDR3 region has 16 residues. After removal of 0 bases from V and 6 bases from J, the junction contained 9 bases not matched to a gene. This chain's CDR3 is CASSQSGTSCLSEQYF. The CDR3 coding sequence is TGCGCCAGCAGTCAATCAGGGACTAGCTGTCTTAGCGAGCAGTACTTC.

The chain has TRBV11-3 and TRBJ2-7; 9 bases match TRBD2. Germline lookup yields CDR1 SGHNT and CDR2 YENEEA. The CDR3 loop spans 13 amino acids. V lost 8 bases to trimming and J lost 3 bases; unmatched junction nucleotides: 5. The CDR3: CASSGLADYEQYF. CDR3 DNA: TGTGCCAGCTCGGGACTAGCCGACTACGAGCAGTACTTC. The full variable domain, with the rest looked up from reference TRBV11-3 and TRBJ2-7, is EAGVVQSPRYKIIEKKQPVAFWCNPISGHNTLYWYLQNLGQGPELLIRYENEEAVDDSQLPKDRFSAERLKGVDSTLKIQPAELGDSAVYLCASSGLADYEQYFGPGTRLTVT.

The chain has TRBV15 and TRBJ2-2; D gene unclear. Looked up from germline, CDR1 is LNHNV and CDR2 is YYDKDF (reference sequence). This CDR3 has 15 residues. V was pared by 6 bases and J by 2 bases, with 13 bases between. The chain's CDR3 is CATRYLGSNTGELFF. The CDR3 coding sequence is TGTGCCACCAGATATCTGGGTAGCAACACCGGGGAGCTGTTTTTT.

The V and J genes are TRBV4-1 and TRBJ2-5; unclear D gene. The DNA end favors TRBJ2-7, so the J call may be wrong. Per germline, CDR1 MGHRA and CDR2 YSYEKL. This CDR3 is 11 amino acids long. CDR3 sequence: CASSHLYEQYF. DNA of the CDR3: TGCGCCAGCAGCCATCTATACGAGCAGTACTTC.

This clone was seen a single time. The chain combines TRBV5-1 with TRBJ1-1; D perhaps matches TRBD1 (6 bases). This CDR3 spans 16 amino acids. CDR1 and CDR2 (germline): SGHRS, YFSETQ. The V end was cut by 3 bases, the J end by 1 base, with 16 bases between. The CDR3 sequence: CASSSFGQGTNTEAFF. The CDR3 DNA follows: TGCGCCAGCAGCTCGTTTGGGCAGGGGACGAACACTGAAGCTTTCTTT. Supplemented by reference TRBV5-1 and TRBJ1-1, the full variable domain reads KAGVTQTPRYLIKTRGQQVTLSCSPISGHRSVSWYQQTPGQGLQFLFEYFSETQRNKGNFPGRFSGRQFSNSRSEMNVSTLELGDSALYLCASSSFGQGTNTEAFFGQGTRLTVV.

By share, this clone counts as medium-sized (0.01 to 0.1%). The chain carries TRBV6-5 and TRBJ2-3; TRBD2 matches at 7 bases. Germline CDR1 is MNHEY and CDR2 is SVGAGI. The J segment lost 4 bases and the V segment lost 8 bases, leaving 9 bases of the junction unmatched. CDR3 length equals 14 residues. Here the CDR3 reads CASARWGGADTQYF. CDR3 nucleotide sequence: TGTGCCAGCGCCAGATGGGGGGGTGCAGATACGCAGTATTTT.

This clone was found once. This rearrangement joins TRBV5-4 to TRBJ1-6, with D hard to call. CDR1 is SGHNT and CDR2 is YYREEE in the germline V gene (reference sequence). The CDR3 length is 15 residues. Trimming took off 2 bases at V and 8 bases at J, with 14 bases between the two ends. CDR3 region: CASSFGHSQYSPLHF. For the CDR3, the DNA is TGTGCCAGCAGCTTTGGGCACTCGCAGTATTCACCCCTCCACTTT.